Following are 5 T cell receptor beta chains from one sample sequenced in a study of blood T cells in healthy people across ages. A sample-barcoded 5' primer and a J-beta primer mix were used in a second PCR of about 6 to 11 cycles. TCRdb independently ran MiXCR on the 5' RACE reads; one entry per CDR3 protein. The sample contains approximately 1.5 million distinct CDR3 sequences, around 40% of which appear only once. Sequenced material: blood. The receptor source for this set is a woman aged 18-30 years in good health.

This CDR3 reads CATSDLSGNQPQHF. In nucleotides, the CDR3 is TGTGCCACCAGTGATTTATCCGGAAATCAGCCCCAGCATTTT. V usage is TRBV24-1 and J usage is TRBJ1-5; D remains unclear. V was trimmed by 1 base and J by 4 bases, leaving 7 bases between them. CDR3 length: 14 residues. Germline CDR1 is KGHDR and CDR2 is SFDVKD.

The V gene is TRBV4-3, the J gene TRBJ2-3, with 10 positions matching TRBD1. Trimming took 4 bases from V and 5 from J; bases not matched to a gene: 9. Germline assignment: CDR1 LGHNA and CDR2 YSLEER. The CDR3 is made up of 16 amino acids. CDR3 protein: CASSLMLTGGVDTQYF. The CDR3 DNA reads TGCGCCAGCAGCCTTATGTTGACAGGGGGCGTAGATACGCAGTATTTT.

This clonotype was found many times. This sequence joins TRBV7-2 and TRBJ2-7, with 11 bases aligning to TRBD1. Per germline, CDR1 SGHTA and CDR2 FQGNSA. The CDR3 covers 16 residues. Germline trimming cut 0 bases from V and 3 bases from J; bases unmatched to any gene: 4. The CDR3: CASSLALGTGGYEQYF. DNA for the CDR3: TGTGCCAGCAGCTTAGCCCTCGGGACAGGGGGCTACGAGCAGTACTTC.

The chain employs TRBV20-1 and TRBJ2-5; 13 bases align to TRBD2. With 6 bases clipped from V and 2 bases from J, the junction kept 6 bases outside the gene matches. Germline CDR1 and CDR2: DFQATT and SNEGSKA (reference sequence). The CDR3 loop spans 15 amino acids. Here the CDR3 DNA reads TGCAGTGCATGGACTAGCGGGGGCCTACAAGAGACCCAGTACTTC. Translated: CSAWTSGGLQETQYF.

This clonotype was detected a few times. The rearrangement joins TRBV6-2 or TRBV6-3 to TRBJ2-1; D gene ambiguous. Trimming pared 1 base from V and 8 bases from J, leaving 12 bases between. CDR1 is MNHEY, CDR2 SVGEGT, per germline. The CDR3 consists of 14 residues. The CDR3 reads CASSYLRVGDEQFF. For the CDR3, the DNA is TGTGCCAGCAGTTACTTAAGGGTTGGCGATGAGCAGTTCTTC.